A selection of T cell receptor beta chains follows, all from one sample in a study of shared clonotypes between healthy human individuals. Clones were read by immunoSEQ multiplex PCR, and TCRdb kept only the in-frame ones, dropping some. The sample records under 2,000,000 clones, about 95% being singletons. The sample was naive CD8+ T cells sorted from blood. These receptors were taken from a man between 18 and 35 years old in good health. Both conserved end residues are part of each CDR3. D genes are given only for firm matches. The listing skips clone size in some rows; elsewhere it reads once, few, many or a size class.

>TRBD2|TRBJ2-3|NA|TRBV2
CASSGTSGRADTQYF
TGTGCCAGCAGTGGGACTAGCGGGAGGGCAGATACGCAGTATTTT
>TRBD1|TRBJ1-4|NA|TRBV28
CASSSGQGQKGPTNEKLFF
TGTGCCAGCAGTTCCGGACAGGGCCAAAAGGGCCCAACTAATGAAAAACTGTTTTTT
>TRBD1|TRBJ1-3|once|TRBV29-1
CSVEEPDRAANTIYF
TGCAGCGTTGAAGAACCGGACAGGGCTGCAAACACCATATATTTT
>NA|TRBJ1-1|few|TRBV4-1
CASSSSGHLTEAFF
TGCGCCAGCAGCTCGTCGGGACACCTCACTGAAGCTTTCTTT
>TRBD2|TRBJ2-5|NA|TRBV7-8
CASSSGLAGGEETQYF
TGTGCCAGCAGTTCGGGACTAGCGGGGGGAGAGGAGACCCAGTACTTC
>NA|TRBJ2-7|NA|TRBV6-5
CASSYQGKVYEQYF
TGTGCCAGCAGTTATCAGGGTAAGGTCTACGAGCAGTACTTC
>NA|TRBJ2-7|NA|TRBV13
CASSLTRTNRDYEQYF
TGTGCCAGCAGCCTGACCCGAACCAACAGGGATTACGAGCAGTACTTC
>NA|TRBJ2-1|NA|TRBV30
CAWSYNYYNEQFF
TGTGCCTGGAGTTATAATTATTACAATGAGCAGTTCTTC
>NA|TRBJ2-7|NA|TRBV4-3
CASSQDRASDYEQYF
TGCGCCAGCAGCCAAGATCGGGCTAGCGACTACGAGCAGTACTTC
>NA|TRBJ2-5|few|TRBV13
CASSSRLEETQYF
TGTGCCAGCAGCTCACGACTAGAAGAGACCCAGTACTTC
>NA|TRBJ1-3|NA|TRBV4-2
CASSQDWGEGNTIYF
TGTGCCAGCAGCCAAGACTGGGGTGAAGGAAACACCATATATTTT
>TRBD1|TRBJ1-2|NA|TRBV5-4
CASRLGQGAVYGYTF
TGTGCCAGCAGACTAGGACAGGGGGCCGTCTATGGCTACACCTTC
>TRBD2|TRBJ2-1|NA|TRBV27
CASSLAPPTSGHSYNEQFF
TGTGCCAGCAGTTTAGCCCCCCCAACTAGCGGTCACTCCTACAATGAGCAGTTCTTC
>NA|TRBJ1-1|NA|TRBV27
CASSVGGGARGTEAFF
TGTGCCAGCAGTGTGGGGGGAGGGGCCCGTGGTACTGAAGCTTTCTTT
>TRBD2|TRBJ2-1|once|TRBV9
CASSEFPGLAGEGEQFF
TGTGCCAGCAGCGAATTTCCGGGACTAGCGGGAGAAGGTGAGCAGTTCTTC
>NA|TRBJ2-3|NA|TRBV5-4
CASSFDALGTDTQYF
TGTGCCAGCAGCTTCGACGCTCTCGGGACAGATACGCAGTATTTT
>NA|TRBJ1-1|NA|TRBV7-9
CASSRGPLGAFF
TGTGCCAGCAGCCGAGGCCCCCTGGGAGCTTTCTTT
>TRBD2|TRBJ2-5|NA|TRBV27
CASSWTSGPETQYF
TGTGCCAGCAGCTGGACTAGCGGGCCAGAGACCCAGTACTTC
>NA|TRBJ2-7|NA|TRBV2
CASKPSEDYEQYF
TGTGCCAGCAAGCCTAGCGAAGACTACGAGCAGTACTTC
>NA|TRBJ2-3|NA|TRBV21-1
CASSPWDRGPDTQYF
TGTGCCAGCAGCCCTTGGGACAGGGGGCCAGATACGCAGTATTTT
>NA|TRBJ1-1|NA|TRBV19
CASRSTPGTEAFF
TGTGCCAGTAGGTCCACCCCGGGCACTGAAGCTTTCTTT
>TRBD1|TRBJ2-7|NA|TRBV7-8
CASSARDRAYEQYF
TGTGCCAGCAGCGCCCGGGACAGAGCCTACGAGCAGTACTTC
>TRBD2|TRBJ2-7|NA|TRBV4-3
CASSQVGGAYEQYF
TGCGCCAGCAGCCAAGTCGGGGGGGCCTACGAGCAGTACTTC
>TRBD2|TRBJ2-3|NA|TRBV5-1
CASIAGDHTDTQYF
TGCGCCAGCATAGCGGGAGACCACACAGATACGCAGTATTTT
>NA|TRBJ2-7|NA|TRBV27
CASSLSLQMDEQYF
TGTGCCAGCAGTTTATCGCTCCAAATGGACGAGCAGTACTTC
>TRBD2|TRBJ2-3|NA|TRBV28
CASSPLAGAGTDTQYF
TGTGCCAGCAGTCCCTTAGCGGGGGCTGGCACAGATACGCAGTATTTT
>NA|TRBJ1-4|NA|TRBV6-6
CASSYTGPNEKLFF
TGTGCCAGCAGTTACACCGGTCCTAATGAAAAACTGTTTTTT
>NA|TRBJ1-5|NA|TRBV27
CASSLLGGNQPQHF
TGTGCCAGCAGTTTATTAGGGGGCAATCAGCCCCAGCATTTT
>NA|TRBJ2-5|NA|TRBV6-5
CASSYLRQETQYF
TGTGCCAGCAGTTACCTGCGGCAAGAGACCCAGTACTTC
>NA|TRBJ1-5|NA|TRBV6-1
CASSESQPQHF
TGTGCCAGCAGTGAAAGTCAGCCCCAGCATTTT
>NA|TRBJ2-5|NA|TRBV27
CASRLLGEETQYF
TGTGCCAGCAGACTGTTGGGAGAGGAGACCCAGTACTTC
>NA|TRBJ2-2|once|TRBV2
CASTATGELFF
TGTGCCAGTACCGCCACCGGGGAGCTGTTTTTT
>TRBD2|TRBJ2-7|NA|TRBV13
CASSLAIGAGVGREQYF
TGTGCCAGCAGCTTAGCTATCGGAGCGGGAGTGGGGCGGGAGCAGTACTTC
>NA|TRBJ1-2|NA|TRBV4-3
CASSQPEGVSGYTF
TGCGCCAGCAGCCAACCCGAAGGCGTAAGTGGCTACACCTTC
>TRBD1|TRBJ2-2|NA|TRBV9
CASSSGKGQGTGELFF
TGTGCCAGCAGCTCGGGGAAGGGACAGGGGACCGGGGAGCTGTTTTTT
>NA|TRBJ1-2|NA|TRBV9
CASSPLRGRGYGYTF
TGTGCCAGCAGCCCATTGCGGGGTCGGGGCTATGGCTACACCTTC
>NA|TRBJ2-2|NA|TRBV27
CASSYSNTGELFF
TGTGCCAGCAGTTATAGTAACACCGGGGAGCTGTTTTTT
>NA|TRBJ1-2|NA|TRBV7-9
CASSLSGDGGYTF
TGTGCCAGCAGCTTATCCGGAGACGGAGGCTACACCTTC
>NA|TRBJ2-3|NA|TRBV5-4
CASSQGGLGRVSTDTQYF
TGTGCCAGCAGCCAGGGGGGGTTAGGGAGGGTGAGCACAGATACGCAGTATTTT
>TRBD1|TRBJ2-1|NA|TRBV7-9
CASSPGQGAHNEQFF
TGTGCCAGCAGCCCGGGACAGGGGGCGCATAATGAGCAGTTCTTC
>NA|TRBJ2-2|NA|TRBV5-6
CASSFPGVNTGELFF
TGTGCCAGCAGCTTCCCGGGAGTAAACACCGGGGAGCTGTTTTTT
>TRBD1|TRBJ2-3|few|TRBV9
CASSVVGRGQDTQYF
TGTGCCAGCAGCGTAGTAGGCAGGGGGCAGGATACGCAGTATTTT
>NA|TRBJ1-1|NA|TRBV10-2
CASSDGVGTEAFF
TGCGCCAGCAGCGATGGGGTTGGGACTGAAGCTTTCTTT
>TRBD1|TRBJ2-5|NA|TRBV4-1
CASSRRTGGFETQYF
TGCGCCAGCAGCCGCCGGACAGGGGGGTTCGAGACCCAGTACTTC
>NA|TRBJ2-7|NA|TRBV19
CASSIYGPSSYEQYF
TGTGCCAGTAGTATCTACGGACCGAGCTCCTACGAGCAGTACTTC
>TRBD1|TRBJ1-1|NA|TRBV5-1
CASSSGTGSLSNTEAFF
TGCGCCAGCAGCTCCGGGACAGGGTCACTCTCAAACACTGAAGCTTTCTTT
>TRBD1|TRBJ1-4|many|TRBV7-9
CASSLAQGGTGTEKLFF
TGTGCCAGCAGCTTAGCGCAAGGGGGGACAGGGACTGAAAAACTGTTTTTT